This T cell receptor beta chain was identified during a study of tumor-infiltrating lymphocytes in primary liver carcinoma. General study points: Tumor-adjacent and tumor-blood pairs shared a smaller degree of overlap than tumor region pairs.

A remark on this clonotype: Antigen: not known. This may stem from a read error, because a much larger clone lies one nucleotide away.

Germline trimming cut 2 bases from V and 5 bases from J; bases unmatched to any gene: 8. The CDR3 runs to 14 residues. Per germline, CDR1 SQVTM and CDR2 ANQGSEA. Without any cell sorting, about 20-31 mg of bulk tissue yielded co-extracted RNA and DNA. TCR beta cDNA was reverse-transcribed from around 0.55 ug of total RNA. The reaction used a constant-region primer and ProtoScript II reverse transcriptase. Nested multiplex PCR, run for three rounds with slightly modified ARM-PCR, yielded TCR beta libraries. TRBV1-TRBV30 forward primers paired with a C-beta reverse primer were used in the first two PCR rounds, which ran about 11 cycles each. TCRdb analysed the multiplex PCR reads with MiXCR anew, one entry per CDR3 protein. The table has about 96,000 distinct CDR3 sequences, less than 70% seen once.

This chain joins TRBV29-1 and TRBJ2-7, with 8 positions matching TRBD2. The clonotype originates from a man aged 40-50 years with primary liver carcinoma and hepatitis B virus infection. Sample: tumor-adjacent normal liver tissue. The CDR3 region has the DNA TGCAGCGTTGAATTGGGACTAGTGACCGACGAGCAGTACTTC. Its protein is CSVELGLVTDEQYF.